The present entry profiles one T cell receptor beta chain with its context. The data derive from a study of shared clonotypes between healthy human individuals. Germline CDR1 reads SGHTS; CDR2 reads YDEGEE. This CDR3 comprises 15 residues. The V end lost 5 bases, the J end lost 1 base, and 16 bases lay between the germline ends. Profiling relied on immunoSEQ multiplex PCR, and the TCRdb table lists in-frame clones only, not all of them. The sample includes about 600,000 clones, about 95% seen only once; the top ten take 0.09% to 0.13%. CD45RO negativity and positive selection for CCR7 defined naive CD8 cells, a population that excluded terminally differentiated effector memory CD45RA+ cells.

This sequence was found in a woman aged 25-40 years in good health. The sample was naive CD8+ T cells sorted from blood. The chain uses TRBV5-8 and TRBJ2-7; D may be TRBD2 (5 bases). CDR3: CASRHEQRPSYEQYF. CDR3 nucleotides: TGTGCCAGCAGACACGAACAGCGGCCGTCCTACGAGCAGTACTTC.